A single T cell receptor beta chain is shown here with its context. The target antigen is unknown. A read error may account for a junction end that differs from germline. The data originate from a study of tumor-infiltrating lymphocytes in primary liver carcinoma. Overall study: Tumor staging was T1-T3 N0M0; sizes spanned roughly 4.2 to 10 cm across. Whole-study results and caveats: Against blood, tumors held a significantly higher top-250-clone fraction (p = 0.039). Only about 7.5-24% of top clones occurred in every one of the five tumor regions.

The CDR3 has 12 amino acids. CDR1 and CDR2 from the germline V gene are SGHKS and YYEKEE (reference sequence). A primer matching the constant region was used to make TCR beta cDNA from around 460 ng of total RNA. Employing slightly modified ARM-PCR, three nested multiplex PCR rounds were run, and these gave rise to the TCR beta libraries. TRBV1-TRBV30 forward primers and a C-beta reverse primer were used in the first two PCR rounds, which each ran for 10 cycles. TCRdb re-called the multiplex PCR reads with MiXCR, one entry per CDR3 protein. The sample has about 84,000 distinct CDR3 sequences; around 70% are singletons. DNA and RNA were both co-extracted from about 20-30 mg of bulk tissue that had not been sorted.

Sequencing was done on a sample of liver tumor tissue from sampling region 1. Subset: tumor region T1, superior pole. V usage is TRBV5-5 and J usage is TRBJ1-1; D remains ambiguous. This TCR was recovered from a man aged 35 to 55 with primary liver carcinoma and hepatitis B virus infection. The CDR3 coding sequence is TGTGCCAGCAGCGGGAGGAACACTGAAGCTTTTTTT. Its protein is CASSGRNTEAFF.